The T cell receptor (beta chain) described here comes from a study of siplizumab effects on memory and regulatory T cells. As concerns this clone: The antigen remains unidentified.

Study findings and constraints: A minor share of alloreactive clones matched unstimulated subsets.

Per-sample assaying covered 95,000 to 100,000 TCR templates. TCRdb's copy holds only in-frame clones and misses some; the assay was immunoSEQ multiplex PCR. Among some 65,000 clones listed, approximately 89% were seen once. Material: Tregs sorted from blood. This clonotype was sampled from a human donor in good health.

CDR3 sequence reads: CASSIDRRGHPYNEQFF. The CDR3 region has the DNA TGTGCCAGCAGCATAGACAGGCGGGGACACCCCTACAATGAGCAGTTCTTC. This chain uses TRBV7-8 with TRBJ2-1, with D tentatively TRBD1 or TRBD2 (6 bases each). V lost 5 bases and J lost 2, with 19 bases in between. Looked up from germline, CDR1 is SGHVS and CDR2 is FQNEAQ. The CDR3 has 17 amino acids.